This TCR beta chain was captured in a study of Graves' ophthalmopathy and Graves' hyperthyroidism. This CDR3 has 17 residues. With 5 bases removed from V and 1 base from J, the gap between germline ends came to 18 bases. Looked up from germline, CDR1 is LNHDA and CDR2 is SQIVND (reference sequence). Researchers took RNA transcripts and amplified TCR beta CDR3 regions from them. The workflow started with a first-round RT-PCR run with HTBI primers and then moved on to a second-round multiplex PCR. Each CDR3 protein is one row after TCRdb ran MiXCR on the multiplex PCR reads. The sample includes around 600,000 distinct CDR3 sequences, about 40% of them seen just once. This clonotype was picked up many times.

Source material: peripheral blood. V usage is TRBV19 and J usage is TRBJ1-5; D unresolved. This TCR was recovered from an adult man with Graves' ophthalmopathy. The CDR3 bases are TGTGCCAGTAGTCCCATTACTCCGTATGGAAGCAATCAGCCCCAGCATTTT. Amino acid sequence: CASSPITPYGSNQPQHF.